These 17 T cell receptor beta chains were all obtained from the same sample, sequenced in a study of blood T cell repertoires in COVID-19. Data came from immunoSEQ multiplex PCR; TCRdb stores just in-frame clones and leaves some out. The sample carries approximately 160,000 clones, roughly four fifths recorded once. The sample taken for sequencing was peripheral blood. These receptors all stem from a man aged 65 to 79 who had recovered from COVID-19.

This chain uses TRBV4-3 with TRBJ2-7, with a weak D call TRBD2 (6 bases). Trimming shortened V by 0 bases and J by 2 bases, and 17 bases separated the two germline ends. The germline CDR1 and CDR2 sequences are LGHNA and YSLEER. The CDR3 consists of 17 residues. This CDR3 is CASSQDRLAQSPYEQYF. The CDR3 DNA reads TGCGCCAGCAGCCAAGATAGGCTAGCGCAATCGCCCTACGAGCAGTACTTC.

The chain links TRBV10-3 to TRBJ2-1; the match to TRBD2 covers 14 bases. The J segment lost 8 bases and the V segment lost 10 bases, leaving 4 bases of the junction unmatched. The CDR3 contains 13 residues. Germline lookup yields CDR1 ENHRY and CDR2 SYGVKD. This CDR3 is CATRLAGGYEQFF. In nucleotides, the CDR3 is TGTGCCACGAGACTAGCGGGAGGGTATGAGCAGTTCTTC.

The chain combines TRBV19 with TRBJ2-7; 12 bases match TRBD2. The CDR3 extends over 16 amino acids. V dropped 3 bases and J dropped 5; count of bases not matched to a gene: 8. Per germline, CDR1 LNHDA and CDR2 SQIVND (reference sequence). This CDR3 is CASSIGRLAGVHEQYF. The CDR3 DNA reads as TGTGCCAGTAGTATTGGTCGACTAGCGGGAGTCCACGAGCAGTACTTC.

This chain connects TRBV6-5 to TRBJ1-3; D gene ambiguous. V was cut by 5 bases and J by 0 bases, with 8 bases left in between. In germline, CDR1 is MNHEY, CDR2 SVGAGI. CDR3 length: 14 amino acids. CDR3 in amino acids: CASSPELSGNTIYF. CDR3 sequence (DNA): TGTGCCAGCAGTCCCGAGCTCTCTGGAAACACCATATATTTT.

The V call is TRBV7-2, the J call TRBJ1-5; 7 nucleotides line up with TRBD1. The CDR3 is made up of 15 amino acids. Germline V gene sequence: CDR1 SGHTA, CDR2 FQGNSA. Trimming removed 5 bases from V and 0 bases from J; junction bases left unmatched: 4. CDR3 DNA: TGTGCCAGCAGCCCGGGACAGTATAGCAATCAGCCCCAGCATTTT. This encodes CASSPGQYSNQPQHF.

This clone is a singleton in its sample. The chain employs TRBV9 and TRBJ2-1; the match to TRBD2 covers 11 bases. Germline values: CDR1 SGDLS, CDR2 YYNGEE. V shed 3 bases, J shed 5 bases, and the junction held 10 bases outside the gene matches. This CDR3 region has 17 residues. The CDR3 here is CASSGPASGRFNNEQFF. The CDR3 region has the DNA TGTGCCAGCAGCGGGCCGGCTAGCGGGAGGTTTAACAATGAGCAGTTCTTC.

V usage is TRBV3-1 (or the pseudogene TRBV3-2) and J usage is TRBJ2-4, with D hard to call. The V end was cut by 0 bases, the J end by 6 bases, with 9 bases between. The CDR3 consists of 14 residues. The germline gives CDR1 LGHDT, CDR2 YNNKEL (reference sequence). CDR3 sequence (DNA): TGTGCCAGCAGCCAAGACCCGGGTGGAAACATTCAGTACTTC. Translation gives CASSQDPGGNIQYF.

CDR3 bases: TGTGCCAGCAGCTTGGTGTGGGGCGGGAGGGCCTCCGCCCACGAGCAGTACTTC. It translates to CASSLVWGGRASAHEQYF. V and J are TRBV5-5 and TRBJ2-7, with 9 bases matching TRBD2. The ends lost 0 bases at V and 5 bases at J; junction bases unmatched: 15. Germline values: CDR1 SGHKS, CDR2 YYEKEE (reference sequence). CDR3 size: 18 residues.

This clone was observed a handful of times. CDR3 bases: TGTGCCAGCAGTTACTTAGCTAGCGGGAGAAATGAGCAGTTCTTC. This encodes CASSYLASGRNEQFF. This chain links TRBV6-2 or TRBV6-3 with TRBJ2-1, with 10 bases matching TRBD2. CDR1 is MNHEY, CDR2 SVGEGT, per germline. The CDR3 is made up of 15 amino acids. With V trimmed by 1 base and J by 7 bases, 4 bases remained unmatched.

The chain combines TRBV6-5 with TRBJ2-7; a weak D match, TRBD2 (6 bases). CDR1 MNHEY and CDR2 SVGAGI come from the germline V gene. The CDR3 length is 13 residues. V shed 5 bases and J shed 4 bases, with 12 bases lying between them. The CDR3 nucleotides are TGTGCCAGCAGTATTGGAGGGAGGTACGAGCAGTACTTC. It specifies CASSIGGRYEQYF.

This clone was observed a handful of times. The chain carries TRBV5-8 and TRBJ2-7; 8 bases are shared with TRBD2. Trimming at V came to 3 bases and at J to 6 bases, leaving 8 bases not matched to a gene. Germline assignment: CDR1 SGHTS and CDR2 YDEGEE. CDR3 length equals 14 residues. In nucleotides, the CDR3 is TGTGCCAGCAGCTCCGCGGGGGGCTCGCGCGAGCAGTACTTC. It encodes CASSSAGGSREQYF.

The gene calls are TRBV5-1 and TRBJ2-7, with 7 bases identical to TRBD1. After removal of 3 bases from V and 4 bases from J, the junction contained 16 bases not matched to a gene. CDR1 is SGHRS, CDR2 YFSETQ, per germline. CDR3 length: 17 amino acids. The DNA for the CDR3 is TGCGCCAGCAGCTCAGGACAGTCAGGGGGAATTTCGTACGAGCAGTACTTC. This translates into CASSSGQSGGISYEQYF.

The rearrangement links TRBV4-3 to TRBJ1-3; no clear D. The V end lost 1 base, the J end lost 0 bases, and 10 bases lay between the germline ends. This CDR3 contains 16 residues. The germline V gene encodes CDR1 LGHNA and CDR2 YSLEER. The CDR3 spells CASSQGLQDSGNTIYF. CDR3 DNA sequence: TGCGCCAGCAGCCAAGGGTTGCAGGACTCTGGAAACACCATATATTTT.

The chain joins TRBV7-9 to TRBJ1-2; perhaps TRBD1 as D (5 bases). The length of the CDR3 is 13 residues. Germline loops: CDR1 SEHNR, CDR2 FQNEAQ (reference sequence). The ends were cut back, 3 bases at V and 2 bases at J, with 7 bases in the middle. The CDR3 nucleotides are TGTGCCAGCAGCTTCAGGGAAAACTATGGCTACACCTTC. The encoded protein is CASSFRENYGYTF.

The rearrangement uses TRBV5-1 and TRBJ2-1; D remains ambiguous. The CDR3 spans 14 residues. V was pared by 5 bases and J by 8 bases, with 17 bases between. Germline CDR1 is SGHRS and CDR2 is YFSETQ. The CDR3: CASSLDSPLDEQFF. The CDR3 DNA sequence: TGCGCCAGCAGTTTAGACTCGCCGTTGGATGAGCAGTTCTTC.

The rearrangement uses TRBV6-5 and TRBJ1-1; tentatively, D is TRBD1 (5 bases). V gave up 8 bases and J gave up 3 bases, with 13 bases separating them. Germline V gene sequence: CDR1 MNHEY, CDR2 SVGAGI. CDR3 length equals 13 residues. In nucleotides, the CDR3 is TGTGCCAGCGGAAAACAGGTAGACACTGAAGCTTTCTTT. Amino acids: CASGKQVDTEAFF.

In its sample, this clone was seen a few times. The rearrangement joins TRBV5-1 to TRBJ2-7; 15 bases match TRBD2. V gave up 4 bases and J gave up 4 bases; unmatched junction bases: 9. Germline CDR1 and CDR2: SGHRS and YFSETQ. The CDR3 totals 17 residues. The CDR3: CASSAGLAGGQAYEQYF. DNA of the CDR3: TGCGCCAGCAGCGCGGGACTAGCGGGGGGACAGGCGTACGAGCAGTACTTC.